Shown below are 27 T cell receptor beta chains from a single sample sequenced in a study of T cell repertoires in cytomegalovirus infection. MiXCR was run by TCRdb on the reads, yielding one entry per CDR3 protein. The sample includes approximately 550,000 distinct CDR3 sequences, 15% to 20% seen only once; the top ten take roughly 25%. Sequencing was performed on CD8+ T cells from PBMCs. Receptor source: a human donor in good health (CMV status not recorded). Some clones in this sample may be carry-over from other donors' samples.

The V call is TRBV4-1, the J call TRBJ1-6; 10 nucleotides line up with TRBD1. The CDR3 extends over 20 amino acids. V lost 4 bases to trimming and J lost 8 bases; unmatched junction nucleotides: 20. In germline, CDR1 is MGHRA, CDR2 YSYEKL. The CDR3: CASSLRWDRGRSPQYSPLHF. The CDR3 coding sequence is TGCGCCAGCAGCCTAAGGTGGGACAGGGGAAGGAGCCCACAATATTCACCCCTCCACTTT.

This clonotype occurred many times. In nucleotides, the CDR3 is TGTGCCAGCAGCGAACCCGGGAGTGTTGCAACTAATGAAAAACTGTTTTTT. Encoded protein: CASSEPGSVATNEKLFF. V usage is TRBV7-9 and J usage is TRBJ1-4; D is unresolved. V lost 5 bases and J 0 bases, leaving 16 bases between the germline ends. The CDR3 consists of 17 residues. Looked up from germline, CDR1 is SEHNR and CDR2 is FQNEAQ (reference sequence).

This clonotype was seen many times. The chain employs TRBV7-2 and TRBJ2-5, with TRBD1 identical over 7 bases. J was trimmed by 4 bases and V by 3 bases; bases with no gene match: 5. This CDR3 region has 14 residues. CDR1 is SGHTA and CDR2 is FQGNSA in the germline V gene. Here the CDR3 reads CASSFRGSRETQYF. The CDR3 nucleotides are TGTGCCAGCAGCTTCAGGGGGAGCCGAGAGACCCAGTACTTC.

This clonotype came up a few times. The chain joins TRBV6-2 or TRBV6-3 to TRBJ2-1; possible D gene TRBD1, 6 bases. The V end lost 6 bases, the J end lost 12 bases, and 15 bases lay between the germline ends. Germline V gene data show CDR1 as MNHEY and CDR2 as SVGEGT. CDR3 length: 12 residues. The CDR3 nucleotides are TGTGCCAGCAGCCTCGGACAGCGCCGGCAGTTCTTC. It translates to CASSLGQRRQFF.

The V and J genes are TRBV23-1 and TRBJ1-2; perhaps TRBD1 as D (6 bases). TRBV23-1 falls under the ORF class, with uncertain function. The CDR3 consists of 17 residues. V dropped 2 bases and J dropped 4 bases, with 20 bases sitting between them. In DNA, the CDR3 is TGCGCCAGCAGTCAACCCCGGGAACCGGGGGCTGGCTATGGCTACACCTTC. Its protein is CASSQPREPGAGYGYTF.

This clonotype was found a few times. This sequence joins TRBV6-5 and TRBJ1-3, with a possible D match to TRBD1 (5 bases). There are 16 residues in the CDR3. Deletions cut 6 bases from V and 1 base from J, with 16 bases between. Germline V gene data show CDR1 as MNHEY and CDR2 as SVGAGI. The CDR3 reads CASSPQGSRSGNTIYF. DNA for the CDR3: TGTGCCAGCAGCCCCCAGGGATCAAGGTCTGGAAACACCATATATTTT.

This chain joins TRBV27 and TRBJ2-1; D is ambiguous. The germline V gene has CDR1 MNHEY and CDR2 SMNVEV (reference sequence). The V end was cut by 5 bases, the J end by 4 bases, with 18 bases between. CDR3 length: 16 residues. The CDR3 region is CASSPTTSRIYNEQFF. The CDR3 nucleotides read TGTGCCAGCAGTCCTACGACATCTCGGATATACAATGAGCAGTTCTTC.

The sample holds many counts of this clonotype. One end of the junction does not line up with germline, which may come from a read error. The chain is built from TRBV12-3 or TRBV12-4 and TRBJ2-2; 10 nucleotides align to TRBD2. The CDR3 has 14 amino acids. The CDR3 spells CASSLAGDAGELFF. DNA for the CDR3: TGTGCCAGCAGTCTAGCGGGGGACGCCGGGGAGCTGTTTTTT.

Regarding this clonotype: This may be a read error, as it is one base from a much larger clone. The missing conserved phenylalanine or tryptophan at the end of this CDR3 makes a read error likely. The chain couples TRBV7-9 to TRBJ2-1; D might be TRBD1 (7 bases). V shed 8 bases and J shed 9 bases, with 14 bases lying between them. The CDR3 is 12 residues long. The germline V gene has CDR1 SEHNR and CDR2 FQNEAQ (reference sequence). The CDR3 sequence is CASQGGPTEQFL. CDR3 bases: TGTGCCAGCCAGGGGGGCCCGACTGAGCAGTTCTTA.

The table lists this clonotype with a few counts. The chain recombines TRBV2 with TRBJ1-3, with D unclear. Germline assignment: CDR1 SNHLY and CDR2 FYNNEI. V lost 1 base and J 0 bases, leaving 7 bases between the germline ends. The CDR3 consists of 15 residues. CDR3 sequence reads: CASSEVRDSGNTIYF. The CDR3 DNA reads as TGTGCCAGCAGTGAAGTCAGAGACTCTGGAAACACCATATATTTT.

J is TRBJ1-5 and V is TRBV16; D ambiguous. Between the trimmed V and J ends, which lost 3 bases and 0 bases, there was a span of 9 bases. The germline V gene has CDR1 KGHSY and CDR2 FQNENV. This CDR3 region has 15 residues. CDR3 amino acids: CASSHTKDSNQPQHF. CDR3 coding DNA: TGTGCCAGCAGCCATACTAAAGATAGCAATCAGCCCCAGCATTTT.

The gene calls are TRBV6-6 and TRBJ2-7; D uncertain. Germline loops: CDR1 MNHNY, CDR2 SVGAGI (reference sequence). The CDR3 runs 12 residues. The V and J ends lost 7 bases and 5 bases respectively, with 12 bases between them. The CDR3 sequence is CASTAPEDEQYF. Here the CDR3 DNA reads TGTGCCAGCACCGCCCCCGAAGACGAGCAGTACTTC.

This clonotype was picked up a small number of times. CDR3 loop: CSAPDRYEQYF. In DNA, the CDR3 is TGCAGTGCTCCGGACAGATACGAGCAGTACTTC. The chain has TRBV20-1 and TRBJ2-7; D perhaps matches TRBD1 (6 bases). Germline CDR1 and CDR2: DFQATT and SNEGSKA (reference sequence). The CDR3 has 11 residues. Trimming pared 5 bases from V and 4 bases from J, leaving 9 bases between.

This clonotype was counted at least ten times. The J gene is TRBJ2-2, the V gene TRBV27, with D perhaps matching TRBD2 (6 bases). This CDR3 is built from 14 residues. Trimming took off 4 bases at V and 0 bases at J, with 6 bases between the two ends. The germline CDR1 and CDR2 sequences are MNHEY and SMNVEV (reference sequence). DNA for the CDR3: TGTGCCAGCAGTTGGGGGGCGAACACCGGGGAGCTGTTTTTT. Protein: CASSWGANTGELFF.

This clonotype was observed many times. The V and J genes are TRBV6-5 and TRBJ1-5; TRBD1 matches at 10 bases. The V and J ends lost 5 bases and 9 bases, in that order; junction bases with no gene match: 7. CDR3 length: 14 amino acids. Germline V gene lookup returns CDR1 MNHEY and CDR2 SVGAGI. In DNA form, the CDR3 reads TGTGCCAGCAGTCCCGGGACAGGGGCGAGGCCCCAGCATTTT. Protein sequence: CASSPGTGARPQHF.

This chain uses TRBV9 with TRBJ1-2, with D maybe TRBD1 (6 bases). CDR3 length: 11 residues. Germline V gene lookup returns CDR1 SGDLS and CDR2 YYNGEE. V lost 7 bases and J 6 bases, leaving 10 bases between the germline ends. CDR3 in amino acids: CASGTTDGYTF. The CDR3, as DNA: TGTGCCAGCGGGACAACGGATGGCTACACCTTC.

There are a few counts of this clonotype. CDR3: CASSDGGQRNTEAFF. In DNA form, the CDR3 reads TGTGCCAGCAGTGATGGTGGACAGAGGAACACTGAAGCTTTCTTT. This sequence joins TRBV25-1 and TRBJ1-1; D may be TRBD1 (6 bases). This CDR3 has 15 residues. V lost 3 bases, J lost 1 base, and 12 bases lay in between. Looked up from germline, CDR1 is MGHDK and CDR2 is SYGVNS.

This clonotype was counted many times. The V call is TRBV6-1, the J call TRBJ2-7; D not resolved. V was clipped by 2 bases and J by 5 bases, with 10 bases between them. CDR1 is MNHNS, CDR2 SASEGT, per germline. There are 13 residues in the CDR3. The CDR3 DNA follows: TGTGCCAGCAGTGAAACTCCAACCCACGAGCAGTACTTC. Its protein product is CASSETPTHEQYF.

At least ten counts were recorded for this clonotype. CDR3 in amino acids: CASRAAGANVLTF. The CDR3 DNA is TGTGCCAGCCGAGCCGCGGGGGCCAACGTCCTGACTTTC. The rearrangement links TRBV7-9 to TRBJ2-6; D is unclear. V dropped 8 bases and J dropped 4 bases, with 9 bases sitting between them. Germline V gene sequence: CDR1 SEHNR, CDR2 FQNEAQ (reference sequence). The CDR3 is 13 amino acids.

This clonotype was seen more than once but under ten times. This chain joins TRBV19 and TRBJ2-1; 9 bases agree with TRBD2. Trimming removed 4 bases from V and 2 bases from J; junction bases left unmatched: 6. CDR1 is LNHDA and CDR2 is SQIVND in the germline V gene (reference sequence). CDR3 length: 16 residues. The chain's CDR3 is CASSTLSGGTYNEQFF. CDR3 sequence (DNA): TGTGCCAGTAGTACCCTTAGCGGGGGAACCTACAATGAGCAGTTCTTC.

The table lists this clonotype with many counts. The chain links TRBV7-8 to TRBJ2-7; D is perhaps TRBD1 (5 bases). The CDR3 totals 12 residues. In germline, CDR1 is SGHVS, CDR2 FQNEAQ. Trimming pared 1 base from V and 5 bases from J, leaving 6 bases between. CDR3 amino acids: CASSLGGHEQYF. The CDR3 bases are TGTGCCAGCAGCTTAGGGGGCCACGAGCAGTACTTC.

This clonotype was picked up many times. At one boundary the junction diverges from the germline segment, which might be a read error. V usage is TRBV6-2 or TRBV6-3 and J usage is TRBJ2-1; TRBD2 matches 7 bases. Germline V gene sequence: CDR1 MNHEY, CDR2 SVGEGT. The length of the CDR3 is 18 residues. In DNA form, the CDR3 reads TGTGCCAGCAGCTACTTTCGCCCTAGCGGCCAAGCCTACAATGAGCAGTTCTTC. It is translated as CASSYFRPSGQAYNEQFF.

This clonotype was seen only a few times. This chain connects TRBV4-1 to TRBJ1-5; D is possibly TRBD1 (5 bases). V was pared by 2 bases and J by 10 bases, with 15 bases between. This CDR3 is 14 amino acids long. Per germline, CDR1 MGHRA and CDR2 YSYEKL. The CDR3 DNA reads TGCGCCAGCAGCCAACAGACAGTCCCTCTTCCCCAGCATTTT. This translates into CASSQQTVPLPQHF.

Turning to this clonotype: A read error may be the cause here, since a much bigger clone is one base away. This chain joins TRBV15 and TRBJ2-1; D might be TRBD2 (6 bases). Germline CDR1 and CDR2: LNHNV and YYDKDF (reference sequence). This CDR3 is built from 16 residues. CDR3 in DNA: TGTGCCACCAACAGACCTCCTAGCGACTCCTACAATGAGCAGTTCTTC. Translation gives CATNRPPSDSYNEQFF.

This chain uses TRBV28 with TRBJ1-5, with TRBD1 matching over 7 bases. Germline CDR1 MDHEN, CDR2 SYDVKM. CDR3 length equals 17 residues. J gave up 0 bases and V 6 bases, and 11 bases lay outside the gene matches. The CDR3 sequence is CASRWTGGTYSNQPQHF. CDR3 bases: TGTGCCAGCAGATGGACAGGCGGAACGTATAGCAATCAGCCCCAGCATTTT.

In regard to this clonotype: A single base separates this from a much larger clone, so it may be a read error. The rearrangement joins TRBV28 to TRBJ2-4; the match to TRBD2 covers 8 bases. The CDR3 is made up of 19 amino acids. V gave up 10 bases and J gave up 5 bases; unmatched junction bases: 25. Germline lookup yields CDR1 MDHEN and CDR2 SYDVKM. The DNA for the CDR3 is TGTGCCATCAGGGGTCGAGCGGGAGAAGTCGCCCCAATGGAAAACATTCAGTACTTC. Protein product: CAIRGRAGEVAPMENIQYF. The complete variable domain, with remaining parts taken from reference TRBV28 and TRBJ2-4, reads DVKVTQSSRYLVKRTGEKVFLECVQDMDHENMFWYRQDPGLGLRLIYFSYDVKMKEKGDIPEGYSVSREKKERFSLILESASTNQTSMYLCAIRGRAGEVAPMENIQYFGAGTRLSVL.

This clonotype showed up many times. The chain employs TRBV7-7 and TRBJ2-5; TRBD2 matches 14 bases. The V and J ends lost 5 bases and 5 bases, in that order; junction bases with no gene match: 4. This CDR3 is built from 15 residues. Germline assignment: CDR1 SSHAT and CDR2 FNYEAQ (reference sequence). The CDR3 protein is CASSPRTSGGETQYF. In DNA, the CDR3 is TGTGCCAGCAGCCCCCGGACTAGCGGGGGGGAGACCCAGTACTTC. Together with reference TRBV7-7 and TRBJ2-5, the CDR3 gives the full variable domain: GAGVSQSPRYKVTKRGQDVTLRCDPISSHATLYWYQQALGQGPEFLTYFNYEAQPDKSGLPSDRFSAERPEGSISTLTIQRTEQRDSAMYRCASSPRTSGGETQYFGPGTRLLVL.